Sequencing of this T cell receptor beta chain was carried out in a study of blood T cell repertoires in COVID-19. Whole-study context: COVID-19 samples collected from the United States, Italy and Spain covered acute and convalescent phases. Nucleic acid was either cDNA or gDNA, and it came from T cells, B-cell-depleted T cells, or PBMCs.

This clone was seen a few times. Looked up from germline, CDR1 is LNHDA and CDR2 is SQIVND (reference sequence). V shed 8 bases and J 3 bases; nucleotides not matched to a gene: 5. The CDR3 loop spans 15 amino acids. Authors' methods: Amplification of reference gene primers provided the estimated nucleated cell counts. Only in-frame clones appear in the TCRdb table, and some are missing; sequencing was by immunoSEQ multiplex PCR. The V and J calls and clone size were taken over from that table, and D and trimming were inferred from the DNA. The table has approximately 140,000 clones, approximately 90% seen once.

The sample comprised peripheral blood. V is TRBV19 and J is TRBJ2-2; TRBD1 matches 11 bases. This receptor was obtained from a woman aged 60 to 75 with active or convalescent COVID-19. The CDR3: CASVGQGAYTGELFF. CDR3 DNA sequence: TGTGCCAGTGTCGGACAGGGGGCGTACACCGGGGAGCTGTTTTTT. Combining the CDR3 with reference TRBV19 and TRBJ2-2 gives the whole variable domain DGGITQSPKYLFRKEGQNVTLSCEQNLNHDAMYWYRQDPGQGLRLIYYSQIVNDFQKGDIAEGYSVSREKKESFPLTVTSAQKNPTAFYLCASVGQGAYTGELFFGEGSRLTVL.